This TCR beta chain was recovered during a study of blood T cell repertoires in COVID-19. Data came from immunoSEQ multiplex PCR; TCRdb stores just in-frame clones and leaves some out. The sample shows some 250,000 clones, approximately 82% of them seen only once. The sample was PBMCs or T cells enriched from blood (not recorded which). This TCR was recovered from a man in his forties who had recovered from COVID-19.

The CDR3 nucleotides read TGTGCCTGCTCTAGCGGGGTTGGCGGGGAGCTGTTTTTT. This sequence encodes CACSSGVGGELFF. The chain employs TRBV7-9 and TRBJ2-2, with 9 nucleotides matching TRBD2. CDR3 size: 13 residues. The germline CDR1 and CDR2 sequences are SEHNR and FQNEAQ (reference sequence). V lost 11 bases, J lost 7 bases, and 8 bases stayed unmatched.